This record looks at one T cell receptor (beta chain) sequence and its context. The antigen is unknown. The record originates from a study of OX40 agonist ivuxolimab in advanced cancers. Overall study: Dose-escalation subjects each had hepatocellular carcinoma, melanoma, renal cell or head and neck cancer. Participants could have had prior anti-PD-1, anti-PD-L1 or anti-CTLA-4 therapy, and 40% had some. Whole-study findings and limits: Among the lowest peripheral clonal expansion occurred in 0.1-3.0 mg/kg partial responders.

The cohort excluded patients with autoimmune disease history or systemic immunosuppression. CDR3 length: 15 amino acids. V was shortened by 1 base and J by 6 bases, with 13 bases between the two germline ends. The germline V gene has CDR1 KGHSH and CDR2 LQKENI. Repertoires were generated with immunoSEQ multiplex PCR, while TCRdb's copy carries only in-frame clones and drops some. Among over 70,000 clones listed, around 90% were seen once. This chain uses TRBV18 with TRBJ2-1; no clear D gene. The receptor was isolated from an adult with an advanced solid tumor such as melanoma, head and neck, liver or kidney cancer. Specimen: CD4+ or CD8+ T cells sorted from blood, collected in a trial of the OX40 agonist ivuxolimab. The CDR3 spells CASSPRGWNFNEQFF. The CDR3 DNA is TGTGCCAGCTCACCACGCGGCTGGAACTTCAATGAGCAGTTCTTC.